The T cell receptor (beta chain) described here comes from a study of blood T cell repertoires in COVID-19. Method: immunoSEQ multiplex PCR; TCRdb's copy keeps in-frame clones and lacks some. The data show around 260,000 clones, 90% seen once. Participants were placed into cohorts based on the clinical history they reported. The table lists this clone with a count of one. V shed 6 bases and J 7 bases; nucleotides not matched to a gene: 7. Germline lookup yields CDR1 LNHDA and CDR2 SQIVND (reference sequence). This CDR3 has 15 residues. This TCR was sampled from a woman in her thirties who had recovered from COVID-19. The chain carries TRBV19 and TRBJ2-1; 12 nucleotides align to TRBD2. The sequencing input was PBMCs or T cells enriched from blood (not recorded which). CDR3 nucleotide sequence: TGTGCCAGTAGCCCGACTAGCGGGAGAGGAAATGAGCAGTTCTTC. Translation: CASSPTSGRGNEQFF.